This T cell receptor (beta chain) was captured by sequencing in a study of response to subunit inactivated influenza vaccine. TCRdb re-called the RT-PCR reads with MiXCR, one entry per CDR3 protein. The repertoire consists of 750,000 to 850,000 distinct CDR3 sequences, with about 18% occurring once and the leading ten covering approximately 10%. Germline lookup yields CDR1 WNHNN and CDR2 SYGVQD (reference sequence). The J segment lost 1 base and the V segment lost 5 bases, leaving 1 base of the junction unmatched. This CDR3 is 15 amino acids long. Study observations and caveats: Every seasonal influenza vaccination brings in few new T cells, the authors suggested.

On this clonotype: Its target is unknown.

This TCR was recovered from a man aged 50-60 years who received an inactivated influenza vaccine. This specimen was PBMCs from blood, taken about 5 days after vaccination. V and J are TRBV10-1 and TRBJ2-3, with 12 bases that match TRBD2. As DNA, the CDR3 is TGCGCCAGCAGTTCTAGCGGGGGGGGCACAGATACGCAGTATTTT. This encodes CASSSSGGGTDTQYF.